Below are 3 T cell receptor beta chains sequenced from a single sample in a study of CD8 T cells in Susac syndrome. After extraction with the RNeasy kit, about 0.5 to 1 ug of the RNA was reverse transcribed using random hexamers. From the immunoSEQ multiplex PCR reads, TCRdb called clonotypes with MiXCR, one entry per CDR3 protein. The repertoire includes roughly 80,000 distinct CDR3 sequences, about 91% of them detected once, and 0.5% to 0.65% sits in the top ten. The sequenced sample consisted of CD8+ T cells from PBMCs. The receptors were gathered from a human donor with multiple sclerosis.

The rearrangement uses TRBV12-3 or TRBV12-4 and TRBJ1-2; TRBD1 might be the D (5 bases). The CDR3 is 13 amino acids. Trimming took off 6 bases at V and 6 bases at J, with 14 bases between the two ends. As DNA, the CDR3 is TGTGCCAGCAGCCTTAACAGGTTAAATGGCTACACCTTC. It yields the protein CASSLNRLNGYTF.

The chain joins TRBV7-3 to TRBJ1-1, with D perhaps matching TRBD1 (5 bases). The CDR3 spans 14 residues. Germline CDR1 is SGHTA and CDR2 is FQGTGA. The V end lost 4 bases, the J end lost 4 bases, and 13 bases lay between the germline ends. The chain's CDR3 is CASSSGVRGTEAFF. The CDR3 DNA follows: TGTGCCAGCAGCTCGGGGGTTCGGGGCACTGAAGCTTTCTTT.

This chain joins TRBV28 and TRBJ2-3; D not resolved. Trimming left V 5 bases short and J 5 bases short, with 14 bases between. CDR1 MDHEN and CDR2 SYDVKM come from the germline V gene. This CDR3 region has 14 residues. CDR3 amino acids: CASSPLRVRDTQYF. The CDR3 DNA is TGTGCCAGCAGTCCCCTCCGCGTCCGAGATACGCAGTATTTT.